This T cell receptor beta chain was recovered during a study of STAT5B mutations in CD4+ large granular lymphocyte leukemia. Study in general: Healthy donors showed HLA-associated enrichment of the CDR3 'QG' motif.

Control samples were healthy donors' buffy coats. Study-wide results and limits: Main leukemic clonotypes were patient-specific, but approximately 25% appeared at low frequency elsewhere. Data were not HLA-matched across samples.

Concerning this clone: Antigen specificity is unknown.

The germline V gene has CDR1 SGHTA and CDR2 FQGNSA. The CDR3 totals 15 residues. The V and J ends lost 1 base and 5 bases respectively, with 13 bases between them. Only in-frame clones appear in the TCRdb table, and some are missing; sequencing was by immunoSEQ multiplex PCR. The data contain roughly 32,000 clones, about 77% of them singletons. Sequencing used CD4+ T cells from blood buffy coats. The rearrangement uses TRBV7-2 and TRBJ2-3, with D possibly matching TRBD2 (5 bases). The sequence came from a human donor in good health. CDR3 in amino acids: CASSLDGFGVDTQYF. CDR3 nucleotide sequence: TGTGCCAGCAGCTTAGATGGTTTCGGGGTAGATACGCAGTATTTT. The full variable domain, in which reference TRBV7-2 and TRBJ2-3 provide the parts outside the CDR3, is GAGVSQSPSNKVTEKGKDVELRCDPISGHTALYWYRQSLGQGLEFLIYFQGNSAPDKSGLPSDRFSAERTGGSVSTLTIQRTQQEDSAVYLCASSLDGFGVDTQYFGPGTRLTVL.